These 24 T cell receptor beta chains were all obtained from the same sample, sequenced in a study of cytomegalovirus exposure and HLA in healthy donors. PCR involved 60 Vbeta and 13 Jbeta primers. TCRdb keeps only in-frame clones here, not all; method: immunoSEQ multiplex PCR. Among 150,000 to 200,000 clones, approximately 80% were seen once, and the ten largest hold 1.3%. The sample taken for sequencing was PBMCs. These receptor sequences come from a woman between 45 and 60 years old in good health and CMV-seronegative.

This clone was seen only a few times. This chain uses TRBV4-3 with TRBJ2-1; D is ambiguous. The V gene lost 4 bases and the J gene lost 4 bases, with 11 bases spanning the gap. This CDR3 has 14 amino acids. In germline, CDR1 is LGHNA, CDR2 YSLEER. The CDR3 region is CASSRTAVYNEQFF. DNA of the CDR3: TGCGCCAGCAGCCGAACTGCCGTTTACAATGAGCAGTTCTTC.

V gene TRBV6-6 combines with J gene TRBJ2-3; 10 bases map to TRBD1. Germline CDR1 reads MNHNY; CDR2 reads SVGAGI (reference sequence). The trim removed 6 bases at V and 5 bases at J, leaving 5 bases unmatched. This CDR3 is 14 amino acids long. CDR3 nucleotide sequence: TGTGCCAGCAGCCCGGGACAGGGGTTAGATACGCAGTATTTT. Amino acid sequence: CASSPGQGLDTQYF.

This clone was observed a few times. The chain carries TRBV5-6 and TRBJ2-6, with 8 positions matching TRBD1. The J segment lost 1 base and the V segment lost 4 bases, leaving 1 base of the junction unmatched. This CDR3 region has 15 residues. The germline CDR1 and CDR2 sequences are SGHDT and YYEEEE. The CDR3 is CASSRTGSGANVLTF. The CDR3 nucleotides read TGTGCCAGCAGCCGGACAGGGTCTGGGGCCAACGTCCTGACTTTC.

This chain uses TRBV5-1 with TRBJ2-5; 8 nucleotides agree with TRBD1. The J segment lost 5 bases and the V segment lost 0 bases, leaving 6 bases of the junction unmatched. The germline V gene encodes CDR1 SGHRS and CDR2 YFSETQ. The CDR3 sequence is 15 residues long. In nucleotides, the CDR3 is TGCGCCAGCAGCTTGGTTGCAGGGGGCGAGGAGACCCAGTACTTC. It codes for CASSLVAGGEETQYF.

This clone was recorded once. The V call is TRBV7-2, the J call TRBJ2-3, with 8 bases fitting TRBD1. V lost 4 bases and J lost 6; bases outside the gene matches: 3. The germline V gene has CDR1 SGHTA and CDR2 FQGNSA. This CDR3 has 13 residues. CDR3 coding DNA: TGTGCCAGCAGCTCACAGGGGGTCGATACGCAGTATTTT. Encoded protein: CASSSQGVDTQYF.

This clone has just one count. The chain employs TRBV7-9 and TRBJ1-2; D remains unclear. The CDR3 runs 15 residues. Germline V gene data show CDR1 as SEHNR and CDR2 as FQNEAQ (reference sequence). V was cut by 4 bases and J by 2 bases, with 14 bases left in between. The CDR3 reads CASSSAPQTNYGYTF. As DNA, the CDR3 is TGTGCCAGCAGCTCAGCCCCTCAGACAAACTATGGCTACACCTTC.

This chain links TRBV19 with TRBJ1-3, with 10 bases aligning to TRBD1. Germline V lookup: CDR1 LNHDA, CDR2 SQIVND (reference sequence). V gave up 5 bases and J gave up 7 bases; unmatched junction bases: 2. The CDR3 consists of 13 residues. The CDR3 DNA reads TGTGCCAGTAGTCCGGACAGGGGGAACACCATATATTTT. Protein product: CASSPDRGNTIYF. The full variable domain, rest sourced from reference TRBV19 and TRBJ1-3, is DGGITQSPKYLFRKEGQNVTLSCEQNLNHDAMYWYRQDPGQGLRLIYYSQIVNDFQKGDIAEGYSVSREKKESFPLTVTSAQKNPTAFYLCASSPDRGNTIYFGEGSWLTVV.

This clone was recorded once. V is TRBV30 and J is TRBJ2-7, with 8 bases matching TRBD1. This CDR3 has 15 residues. Losses at the gene ends were 4 bases for V and 5 bases for J; bases not matched to a gene: 13. Germline V gene data show CDR1 as GTSNPN and CDR2 as SVGIG (reference sequence). The chain's CDR3 is CAWIPRQGNNDEQYF. The CDR3, as DNA: TGTGCCTGGATACCAAGACAGGGGAATAACGACGAGCAGTACTTC.

The gene calls are TRBV9 and TRBJ2-7; 7 nucleotides match TRBD1. V dropped 0 bases and J dropped 7; count of bases not matched to a gene: 7. The CDR3 runs 14 residues. CDR1 SGDLS and CDR2 YYNGEE come from the germline V gene. In DNA form, the CDR3 reads TGTGCCAGCAGCGTAGGAATCGCAGGGGGTGAGCAGTACTTC. This gives the protein CASSVGIAGGEQYF.

The chain carries TRBV5-1 and TRBJ2-1, with 9 bases matching TRBD2. Germline CDR1 SGHRS, CDR2 YFSETQ. V lost 3 bases to trimming and J lost 5 bases; unmatched junction nucleotides: 15. The CDR3 is 18 amino acids. The CDR3 nucleotides are TGCGCCAGCAGCTGGCCCCCAAGCGGGGGGACGACTAACAATGAGCAGTTCTTC. It encodes CASSWPPSGGTTNNEQFF.

The chain uses TRBV5-4 and TRBJ1-2, with a tentative D call TRBD1 (5 bases). Germline V gene data show CDR1 as SGHNT and CDR2 as YYREEE (reference sequence). The CDR3 totals 16 residues. Trimming removed 6 bases at V and 8 bases at J, with 26 bases between. CDR3 loop: CASTLSNTGTAGGYTF. CDR3 coding DNA: TGTGCCAGCACCCTAAGTAATACAGGTACAGCAGGAGGCTACACCTTC. Drawing the rest from reference TRBV5-4 and TRBJ1-2, the complete variable domain is ETGVTQSPTHLIKTRGQQVTLRCSSQSGHNTVSWYQQALGQGPQFIFQYYREEENGRGNFPPRFSGLQFPNYSSELNVNALELDDSALYLCASTLSNTGTAGGYTFGSGTRLTVV.

This clone was seen a few times. The rearrangement uses TRBV2 and TRBJ1-1; 9 bases fit TRBD1. CDR3 length: 12 amino acids. Germline V gene sequence: CDR1 SNHLY, CDR2 FYNNEI. V was pared by 6 bases and J by 9 bases, with 5 bases of the junction left unmatched. The CDR3 coding sequence is TGTGCCAGCAGACCGAACAGGGGGCAAGCTTTCTTT. Translation: CASRPNRGQAFF.

The V call is TRBV10-3, the J call TRBJ1-1; 7 nucleotides agree with TRBD1. The CDR3 runs 14 residues. CDR1 is ENHRY, CDR2 SYGVKD, per germline. V lost 1 base to trimming and J lost 6 bases; unmatched junction nucleotides: 5. CDR3 sequence (DNA): TGTGCCATCAGTGAGTATGAGGGGGCTTCTGAAGCTTTCTTT. It translates to CAISEYEGASEAFF.

V gene TRBV5-3 combines with J gene TRBJ2-7; 7 positions match TRBD1. TRBV5-3 is an ORF, and what it does is uncertain. The V segment lost 0 bases and the J segment 3 bases; nucleotides outside the gene matches: 6. The CDR3 is 15 residues long. The CDR3 nucleotides read TGTGCCAGAAGCTTGGGTCGGGACAGATGCTACGAGCAGTACTTC. Translation: CARSLGRDRCYEQYF.

In this sample, this clone turned up a few times. The chain is built from TRBV4-1 and TRBJ2-7; D is undetermined. The V gene lost 1 base and the J gene lost 6 bases, with 10 bases spanning the gap. This CDR3 comprises 13 residues. CDR1 and CDR2 from the germline V gene are MGHRA and YSYEKL. Here the CDR3 DNA reads TGCGCCAGCAGCCAAGGGTTGACTTCCGAGCAGTACTTC. This codes for CASSQGLTSEQYF.

The V and J genes are TRBV27 and TRBJ1-1; 7 bases fit TRBD1. Germline V gene sequence: CDR1 MNHEY, CDR2 SMNVEV (reference sequence). Trimming removed 4 bases from V and 1 base from J; junction bases left unmatched: 9. The CDR3 extends over 16 amino acids. CDR3: CASSSPLGQKNTEAFF. The CDR3 bases are TGTGCCAGCAGTTCACCTCTGGGACAGAAGAACACTGAAGCTTTCTTT.

V and J are TRBV27 and TRBJ2-3, with D hard to call. The germline V gene encodes CDR1 MNHEY and CDR2 SMNVEV (reference sequence). The V gene lost 4 bases and the J gene lost 0 bases, with 11 bases spanning the gap. CDR3 length: 15 amino acids. CDR3 sequence: CASSSYSSSTDTQYF. The CDR3 region has the DNA TGTGCCAGCAGTTCATACAGTTCTAGCACAGATACGCAGTATTTT.

The chain carries TRBV5-1 and TRBJ2-2; tentative D call: TRBD1 (6 bases). CDR1 SGHRS and CDR2 YFSETQ come from the germline V gene. CDR3 length: 16 amino acids. The V gene lost 5 bases and the J gene lost 4 bases, with 18 bases spanning the gap. The CDR3 nucleotides are TGCGCCAGCAGTCCTTTGGGGGCGCAACGCACCGGGGAGCTGTTTTTT. Translating it yields CASSPLGAQRTGELFF.

The sample holds a few counts of this clone. This sequence joins TRBV7-3 and TRBJ1-2; 8 positions agree with TRBD1. V lost 5 bases, J lost 8 bases, and 7 bases stayed unmatched. Per germline, CDR1 SGHTA and CDR2 FQGTGA. The CDR3 totals 13 residues. Written as DNA, the CDR3 is TGTGCCAGCAGCCGTGACAGGGGTGACGGCTACACCTTC. Its protein is CASSRDRGDGYTF. Combining the CDR3 with reference TRBV7-3 and TRBJ1-2 gives the whole variable domain GAGVSQTPSNKVTEKGKYVELRCDPISGHTALYWYRQSLGQGPEFLIYFQGTGAADDSGLPNDRFFAVRPEGSVSTLKIQRTERGDSAVYLCASSRDRGDGYTFGSGTRLTVV.

This clone was found a few times. This chain links TRBV27 with TRBJ1-3, with D hard to call. Germline loops: CDR1 MNHEY, CDR2 SMNVEV (reference sequence). CDR3 size: 15 residues. V shed 0 bases and J shed 0 bases, with 6 bases lying between them. The CDR3 coding sequence is TGTGCCAGCAGTTTATCCAGGAACTCTGGAAACACCATATATTTT. Translation: CASSLSRNSGNTIYF.

This clone was observed a single time. This chain joins TRBV19 and TRBJ1-1, with a possible D match to TRBD1 (6 bases). The CDR3 is 16 amino acids. CDR1 is LNHDA and CDR2 is SQIVND in the germline V gene (reference sequence). Trimming pared 6 bases from V and 5 bases from J, leaving 22 bases between. The CDR3 bases are TGTGCCAGTAGAATGCAGGGGATAATACCCGAGACTGAAGCTTTCTTT. Translation gives CASRMQGIIPETEAFF.

The gene calls are TRBV6-5 and TRBJ2-7; TRBD1 agrees at 7 bases. This CDR3 is 14 amino acids long. In germline, CDR1 is MNHEY, CDR2 SVGAGI. V shed 5 bases, J shed 3 bases, and the junction held 7 bases outside the gene matches. The CDR3 reads CASSRSTGFYEQYF. The CDR3, as DNA: TGTGCCAGCAGTCGCTCGACAGGGTTCTACGAGCAGTACTTC.

This chain uses TRBV7-2 with TRBJ2-1; D perhaps matches TRBD2 (6 bases). The CDR3 is 18 amino acids. CDR1 is SGHTA and CDR2 is FQGNSA in the germline V gene. Trimming took off 3 bases at V and 7 bases at J, with 25 bases between the two ends. CDR3 protein: CASSFPGLRVRGVNEQFF. The CDR3 DNA reads TGTGCCAGCAGCTTCCCTGGACTGCGGGTGCGCGGGGTGAATGAGCAGTTCTTC.

This clone was observed a few times. The genes are TRBV7-2 and TRBJ1-1; D may be TRBD1 (5 bases). CDR1 and CDR2 (germline): SGHTA, FQGNSA. The CDR3 extends over 14 amino acids. V gave up 3 bases and J gave up 0 bases, with 8 bases separating them. The CDR3 spells CASSFSGVNTEAFF. In DNA form, the CDR3 reads TGTGCCAGCAGCTTTTCGGGGGTGAACACTGAAGCTTTCTTT.